Each of the 15 T cell receptor beta chains below was sequenced from the same sample in a study of blood T cell repertoires in COVID-19. The method was immunoSEQ multiplex PCR; TCRdb's version includes in-frame clones alone and lacks a portion of them. This sample has about 85,000 clones, with roughly 89% found just once. Sequenced sample: peripheral blood. These TCRs come from an elderly woman with active or convalescent COVID-19.

The chain couples TRBV19 to TRBJ2-1, with TRBD2 as a possible D gene (6 bases). V lost 5 bases and J lost 5, with 13 bases in between. Per germline, CDR1 LNHDA and CDR2 SQIVND (reference sequence). There are 14 residues in the CDR3. The DNA for the CDR3 is TGTGCCAGTAGTGTGACTAGGGTTAACAATGAGCAGTTCTTC. It is translated as CASSVTRVNNEQFF.

The chain couples TRBV25-1 to TRBJ1-3, with no clear D. The CDR3 is 12 residues long. Germline values: CDR1 MGHDK, CDR2 SYGVNS. Trimming stripped 4 bases from V and 4 bases from J, with 5 bases between. The chain's CDR3 is CASSGGGNTIYF. The CDR3 DNA reads TGTGCCAGCAGTGGAGGGGGAAACACCATATATTTT.

This chain uses TRBV19 with TRBJ2-2; 10 positions match TRBD2. This CDR3 has 17 amino acids. The V gene's germline CDR1 is LNHDA and CDR2 SQIVND (reference sequence). Losses at the gene ends were 9 bases for V and 5 bases for J; bases not matched to a gene: 15. In DNA, the CDR3 is TGTGCCAGACCCATTGGTGAGCGGGAGGGCCCAACCGGGGAGCTGTTTTTT. Translated: CARPIGEREGPTGELFF.

This clone was seen just once. The CDR3 loop is CASSQEAGISYGYTF. CDR3 nucleotide sequence: TGTGCCAGCAGCCAAGAGGCGGGTATTAGCTATGGCTACACCTTC. The J gene is TRBJ1-2, the V gene TRBV4-2, with no clear D. With 0 bases removed from V and 4 bases from J, the gap between germline ends came to 12 bases. Germline loops: CDR1 LGHNA, CDR2 YNFKEQ. The CDR3 is 15 residues long.

This clone was seen only once. V gene TRBV30 combines with J gene TRBJ1-2; 10 bases align to TRBD1. V dropped 2 bases and J dropped 4; count of bases not matched to a gene: 4. The germline CDR1 and CDR2 sequences are GTSNPN and SVGIG (reference sequence). This CDR3 comprises 14 residues. The CDR3, as DNA: TGTGCCTGGAGTCTGACAGGGGGCGGCTATGGCTACACCTTC. Translated: CAWSLTGGGYGYTF. The full variable domain, in which reference TRBV30 and TRBJ1-2 provide the parts outside the CDR3, is SQTIHQWPATLVQPVGSPLSLECTVEGTSNPNLYWYRQAAGRGLQLLFYSVGIGQISSEVPQNLSASRPQDRQFILSSKKLLLSDSGFYLCAWSLTGGGYGYTFGSGTRLTVV.

V is TRBV29-1 and J is TRBJ1-5, with D possibly TRBD1 on 5 matching bases. This CDR3 is built from 13 residues. CDR1 and CDR2 from the germline V gene are SQVTM and ANQGSEA. Trimming removed 4 bases at V and 0 bases at J, with 7 bases between. CDR3 sequence: CSVAGNSNQPQHF. The CDR3 DNA reads as TGCAGCGTTGCAGGGAATAGCAATCAGCCCCAGCATTTT.

The rearrangement links TRBV19 to TRBJ2-1, with 10 bases identical to TRBD1. CDR1 is LNHDA, CDR2 SQIVND, per germline (reference sequence). Trimming took 9 bases from V and 1 from J; bases not matched to a gene: 6. This CDR3 spans 15 amino acids. The DNA for the CDR3 is TGTGCCAGCCGACAGGGGGCTGTATCCTACAATGAGCAGTTCTTC. As protein: CASRQGAVSYNEQFF. Together with reference TRBV19 and TRBJ2-1, the CDR3 gives the full variable domain: DGGITQSPKYLFRKEGQNVTLSCEQNLNHDAMYWYRQDPGQGLRLIYYSQIVNDFQKGDIAEGYSVSREKKESFPLTVTSAQKNPTAFYLCASRQGAVSYNEQFFGPGTRLTVL.

The chain combines TRBV18 with TRBJ2-2, with a tentative D call TRBD2 (5 bases). V lost 3 bases and J 3 bases, leaving 11 bases between the germline ends. The CDR3 has 15 amino acids. Germline V gene sequence: CDR1 KGHSH, CDR2 LQKENI. The CDR3: CASSPAGRDTGELFF. The CDR3 DNA is TGTGCCAGCTCACCCGCCGGGCGGGACACCGGGGAGCTGTTTTTT.

V and J are TRBV4-2 and TRBJ2-7, with D uncertain. V lost 5 bases and J lost 0, with 11 bases in between. The CDR3 consists of 14 residues. Germline V lookup: CDR1 LGHNA, CDR2 YNFKEQ. In DNA, the CDR3 is TGTGCCAGCAGCAAGACAAAAAACTCCTACGAGCAGTACTTC. This encodes CASSKTKNSYEQYF.

This chain joins TRBV28 and TRBJ2-5; 10 nucleotides agree with TRBD2. The germline gives CDR1 MDHEN, CDR2 SYDVKM. This CDR3 is 13 amino acids long. Losses at the gene ends were 7 bases for V and 4 bases for J; bases not matched to a gene: 3. In DNA form, the CDR3 reads TGTGCCAGCACCAGCGGGAGGGGAGAGACCCAGTACTTC. This encodes CASTSGRGETQYF.

The chain couples TRBV5-4 to TRBJ2-5; the match to TRBD1 covers 8 bases. The CDR3 spans 15 residues. Germline V gene lookup returns CDR1 SGHNT and CDR2 YYREEE (reference sequence). V lost 4 bases and J lost 0; bases outside the gene matches: 5. This chain's CDR3 is CASSLRDRYQETQYF. CDR3 DNA: TGTGCCAGCAGCCTTAGGGACAGGTACCAAGAGACCCAGTACTTC.

The V and J genes are TRBV5-1 and TRBJ1-4, with unresolved D. Germline-derived CDR1 and CDR2 are SGHRS and YFSETQ. V was shortened by 5 bases and J by 7 bases, with 12 bases between the two germline ends. This CDR3 has 13 amino acids. In DNA, the CDR3 is TGCGCCAGCAGTTTTTCCGGTATTGAAAAACTGTTTTTT. Translating it yields CASSFSGIEKLFF.

The chain recombines TRBV7-2 with TRBJ1-5; TRBD1 is a possible D gene (5 bases). Germline CDR1 and CDR2: SGHTA and FQGNSA. CDR3 size: 14 residues. Trimming took 5 bases from V and 1 from J, leaving 9 bases between them. CDR3 nucleotides: TGTGCCAGCAGCAAGACAGCCAGCAATCAGCCCCAGCATTTT. Translating gives CASSKTASNQPQHF.

V and J are TRBV10-3 and TRBJ2-7; possible D gene TRBD2, 5 bases. The ends were cut back, 0 bases at V and 1 base at J, with 7 bases in the middle. This CDR3 spans 14 amino acids. Germline values: CDR1 ENHRY, CDR2 SYGVKD. The chain's CDR3 is CAISESRGSYEQYF. In nucleotides, the CDR3 is TGTGCCATCAGTGAGTCGAGAGGGTCCTACGAGCAGTACTTC.

On this clone: At the DNA level, this CDR3 is encoded by other sequences in the same sample as well. The chain has TRBV28 and TRBJ1-5; 7 bases agree with TRBD1. From germline, CDR1 is MDHEN and CDR2 SYDVKM. CDR3 length: 14 residues. V gave up 1 base and J gave up 4 bases; unmatched junction bases: 1. The CDR3 is CASSLSQGNQPQHF. The CDR3 nucleotides read TGTGCCAGCAGTTTATCACAGGGGAATCAGCCCCAGCATTTT.